The 7 T cell receptor beta chains given below trace back to one sample, sequenced in a study of T cells after yellow fever vaccination. TCRdb reprocessed the 5' RACE reads via MiXCR and lists one record per CDR3 protein. Of 110,000 to 150,000 distinct CDR3 sequences in the sample, about 7% were seen once. The material sequenced was CD4+ T cells sorted from PBMCs, taken 10 days after the yellow fever booster vaccination. The source of these receptors is a young man who received the YFV17D yellow fever vaccine.

This clonotype appeared many times. This rearrangement joins TRBV20-1 to TRBJ2-7; the match to TRBD2 covers 7 bases. Looked up from germline, CDR1 is DFQATT and CDR2 is SNEGSKA (reference sequence). J gave up 5 bases and V 3 bases, and 13 bases lay outside the gene matches. The CDR3 contains 15 residues. CDR3 DNA: TGCAGTGCTAGGGGGCTGGGAGGGAGAGCAAACGAGCAGTACTTC. Translation gives CSARGLGGRANEQYF.

This clonotype was detected many times. The rearrangement joins TRBV7-2 to TRBJ2-7, with 10 bases identical to TRBD2. The CDR3 is 16 amino acids. V trimming: 6 bases; J trimming: 6 bases; junction bases outside the gene matches: 14. Germline loops: CDR1 SGHTA, CDR2 FQGNSA. CDR3 sequence reads: CASSSPSGSRSSEQYF. Here the CDR3 DNA reads TGTGCCAGCAGTTCTCCTAGCGGGAGCAGATCTTCCGAGCAGTACTTC. Looking up the rest from reference TRBV7-2 and TRBJ2-7 gives the full variable domain: GAGVSQSPSNKVTEKGKDVELRCDPISGHTALYWYRQSLGQGLEFLIYFQGNSAPDKSGLPSDRFSAERTGGSVSTLTIQRTQQEDSAVYLCASSSPSGSRSSEQYFGPGTRLTVT.

In its sample, this clonotype was seen many times. This chain joins TRBV14 and TRBJ1-6; TRBD1 might be the D (5 bases). In germline, CDR1 is SGHDN, CDR2 FVKESK. V lost 4 bases, J lost 6 bases, and 16 bases lay in between. The CDR3 loop spans 16 amino acids. CDR3 DNA sequence: TGTGCCAGCAGCCTAGACTGGGGGACCCGTAATTCACCCCTCCACTTT. It is translated as CASSLDWGTRNSPLHF.

This clonotype has ten or more counts. The gene calls are TRBV20-1 and TRBJ2-3; 8 bases agree with TRBD1. The germline CDR1 and CDR2 sequences are DFQATT and SNEGSKA (reference sequence). The CDR3 extends over 13 amino acids. Trimming at V came to 8 bases and at J to 6 bases, leaving 10 bases not matched to a gene. Written as DNA, the CDR3 is TGCAGTCCGCCCGAGACAGGGGTGGATACGCAGTATTTT. It translates to CSPPETGVDTQYF.

There are many counts of this clonotype. V is TRBV27 and J is TRBJ2-1; 7 nucleotides line up with TRBD1. CDR3 length: 16 amino acids. V lost 6 bases, J lost 0 bases, and 8 bases stayed unmatched. The germline gives CDR1 MNHEY, CDR2 SMNVEV (reference sequence). The CDR3 DNA is TGTGCCAGCAGGTACAGGGGCCGCAGCTCCTACAATGAGCAGTTCTTC. It translates to CASRYRGRSSYNEQFF.

This clonotype has a count of ten or more. The CDR3 here is CALSSGLGWETQYF. The CDR3 nucleotides are TGTGCCTTAAGTTCGGGACTAGGGTGGGAGACCCAGTACTTC. The rearrangement links TRBV2 to TRBJ2-5; 8 positions match TRBD2. This CDR3 spans 14 amino acids. Per the germline V gene, CDR1 is SNHLY and CDR2 is FYNNEI. The V segment lost 11 bases and the J segment 5 bases; nucleotides outside the gene matches: 13.

This chain links TRBV20-1 with TRBJ1-1; tentative D call: TRBD1 (6 bases). The CDR3 totals 15 residues. CDR1 and CDR2 (germline): DFQATT, SNEGSKA (reference sequence). The ends were cut back, 1 base at V and 2 bases at J, with 14 bases in the middle. The CDR3 region is CSARVGGTGNTEAFF. The CDR3 coding sequence is TGCAGTGCTAGAGTTGGGGGCACGGGTAACACTGAAGCTTTCTTT.